The source of this T cell receptor beta chain is a study of identical twins. This clonotype was picked up many times. Unique molecular identifiers were present on the cDNA, which also gained a universal primer site by template switching. TCRdb itself ran the 5' RACE reads through MiXCR, one entry per CDR3 protein. The table has 1.5 million to 2 million distinct CDR3 sequences, around a third seen once. V lost 8 bases and J 1 base, leaving 9 bases between the germline ends. There are 13 residues in the CDR3. This TCR came from a newborn girl in good health. Sequencing was performed on cord blood. V gene TRBV12-3 or TRBV12-4 combines with J gene TRBJ2-1; D remains unclear. DNA of the CDR3: TGTGCCAGCGCTCTAGTGTCCTACAATGAGCAGTTCTTC. The encoded protein is CASALVSYNEQFF.